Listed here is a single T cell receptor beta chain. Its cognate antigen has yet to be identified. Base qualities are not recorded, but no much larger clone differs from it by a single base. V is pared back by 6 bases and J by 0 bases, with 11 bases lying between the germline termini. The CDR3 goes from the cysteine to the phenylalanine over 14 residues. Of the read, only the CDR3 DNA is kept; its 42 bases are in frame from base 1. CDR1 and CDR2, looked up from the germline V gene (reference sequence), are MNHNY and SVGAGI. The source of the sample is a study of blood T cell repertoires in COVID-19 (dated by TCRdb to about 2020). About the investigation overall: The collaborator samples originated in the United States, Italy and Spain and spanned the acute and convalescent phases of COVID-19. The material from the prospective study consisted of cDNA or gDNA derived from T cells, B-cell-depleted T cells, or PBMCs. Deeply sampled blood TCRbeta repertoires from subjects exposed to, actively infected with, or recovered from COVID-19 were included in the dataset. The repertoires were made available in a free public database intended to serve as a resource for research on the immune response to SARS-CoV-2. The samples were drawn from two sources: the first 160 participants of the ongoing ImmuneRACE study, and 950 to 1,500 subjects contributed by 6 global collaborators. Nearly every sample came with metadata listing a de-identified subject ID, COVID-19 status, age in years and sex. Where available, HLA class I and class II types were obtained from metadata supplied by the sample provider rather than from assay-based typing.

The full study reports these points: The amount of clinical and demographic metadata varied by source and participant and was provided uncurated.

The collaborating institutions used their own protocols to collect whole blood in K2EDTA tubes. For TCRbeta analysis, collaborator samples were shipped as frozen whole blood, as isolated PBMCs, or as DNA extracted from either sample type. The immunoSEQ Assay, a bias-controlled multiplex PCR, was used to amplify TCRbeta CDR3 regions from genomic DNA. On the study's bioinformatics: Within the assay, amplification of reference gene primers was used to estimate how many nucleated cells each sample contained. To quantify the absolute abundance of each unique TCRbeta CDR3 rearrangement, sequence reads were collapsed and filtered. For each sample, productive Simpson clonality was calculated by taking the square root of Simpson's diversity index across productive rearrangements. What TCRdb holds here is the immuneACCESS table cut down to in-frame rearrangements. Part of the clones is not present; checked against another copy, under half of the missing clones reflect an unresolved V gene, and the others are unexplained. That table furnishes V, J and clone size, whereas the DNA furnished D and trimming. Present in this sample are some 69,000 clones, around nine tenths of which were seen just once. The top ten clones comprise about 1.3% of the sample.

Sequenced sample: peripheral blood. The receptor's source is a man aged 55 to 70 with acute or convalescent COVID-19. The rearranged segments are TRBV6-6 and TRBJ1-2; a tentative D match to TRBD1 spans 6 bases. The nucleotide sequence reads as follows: TGTGCCAGCAGGGCCGGACAGCCTAACTATGGCTACACCTTC. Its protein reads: CASRAGQPNYGYTF.